This T cell receptor (beta chain) came from a study of blood T cell repertoires in COVID-19. Overall study: PBMCs, B-cell-depleted T cells, or T cells were the source of the cDNA or gDNA that made up the material.

Clinical history as reported by participants underpinned cohort assignment. Cohort 3 donors counted as recovered after two negative PCRs, clearance, or resolved symptoms. Sequencing used immunoSEQ multiplex PCR; TCRdb keeps in-frame clones, though not all of them. The sample lists some 140,000 clones, about four fifths occurring once. CDR1 is ENHRY and CDR2 is SYGVKD in the germline V gene. The CDR3 sequence is 13 residues long. The ends lost 7 bases at V and 7 bases at J; junction bases unmatched: 6. The gene calls are TRBV10-3 and TRBJ1-4; 7 bases map to TRBD1. This TCR derives from a man between 45 and 60 years old who had recovered from COVID-19. Sequencing was carried out using PBMCs or T cells enriched from blood (not recorded which). This CDR3 reads CAINRGLGEKLFF. The CDR3 coding sequence is TGTGCCATCAATAGGGGGCTGGGTGAAAAACTGTTTTTT.